This T cell receptor (beta chain) was profiled in a study of blood T cells in healthy people across ages. Background on the study: Capturing about one barcoded beta molecule per two T cells was achieved by template switching.

With a J-beta primer mix and a sample-barcoded 5' primer, a second PCR ran about 6 to 11 cycles. Each cDNA molecule received a tag from a template-switch adaptor that had 12 random nucleotides. A single record per CDR3 protein comes from TCRdb applying MiXCR to the 5' RACE reads. The sample has hundreds of thousands of distinct CDR3 sequences, 32% seen once. This clonotype has just a few counts. It was 9.5 to 10 milliliters of peripheral blood that were drawn from each donor. The receptor's source is a woman older than 75 in good health. Sequencing was performed on blood.

CDR3 loop: CSVGGKDSQPQHF. CDR3 coding DNA: TGCAGTGTTGGGGGAAAGGATAGTCAGCCCCAGCATTTT. V gene TRBV20-1 combines with J gene TRBJ1-5; TRBD1 might be the D (5 bases). From germline, CDR1 is DFQATT and CDR2 SNEGSKA (reference sequence). The CDR3 runs to 13 residues. Trimming removed 7 bases at V and 6 bases at J, with 16 bases between.